The rows below give T cell receptor beta chains drawn from one sample of a study of cytomegalovirus exposure and HLA in healthy donors. The method was immunoSEQ multiplex PCR; TCRdb's version includes in-frame clones alone and lacks a portion of them. The table lists about 210,000 clones, around 79% of them singletons. Input material: PBMCs. All receptors derive from a male donor in good health and CMV-seropositive. CDR3s include the opening cysteine and the closing phenylalanine or tryptophan. The D gene is left open where the match is weak. Size is stated for part of the rows, as once, few or many counts, or as a class when the clone is expanded.

CDR3 protein: CASTRQGVRDTEAFF
CDR3 DNA: TGTGCCAGCACGAGACAGGGGGTTAGGGACACTGAAGCTTTCTTT
V gene: TRBV27
clone size: NA
J gene: TRBJ1-1
D gene: TRBD1

CDR3 protein: CARLAGERTDTQYF
CDR3 DNA: TGTGCCAGACTAGCGGGAGAAAGGACAGATACGCAGTATTTT
V gene: TRBV28
clone size: few
J gene: TRBJ2-3
D gene: TRBD2

CDR3 protein: CASSQVTIEGTRVLYNEQFF
CDR3 DNA: TGCGCCAGCAGCCAAGTTACCATCGAGGGGACTAGGGTACTATACAATGAGCAGTTCTTC
V gene: TRBV4-3
clone size: once
J gene: TRBJ2-1
D gene: TRBD2

CDR3 protein: CASSLDREAFF
CDR3 DNA: TGTGCCAGCAGCTTGGACAGAGAAGCTTTCTTT
V gene: TRBV7-6
clone size: NA
J gene: TRBJ1-1
D gene: NA

CDR3 protein: CASSLGGQGETQYF
CDR3 DNA: TGTGCCAGCAGTTTGGGGGGACAGGGAGAGACCCAGTACTTC
V gene: TRBV28
clone size: few
J gene: TRBJ2-5
D gene: TRBD1

CDR3 protein: CASSLYGVSTDTQYF
CDR3 DNA: TGTGCCAGCAGCTTATACGGGGTTAGCACAGATACGCAGTATTTT
V gene: TRBV7-3
clone size: NA
J gene: TRBJ2-3
D gene: NA

CDR3 protein: CASRRDSAGNTIYF
CDR3 DNA: TGTGCCAGCAGACGGGACAGTGCGGGAAACACCATATATTTT
V gene: TRBV6-6
clone size: NA
J gene: TRBJ1-3
D gene: TRBD1

CDR3 protein: CASSQGTGLNTEAFF
CDR3 DNA: TGCGCCAGCAGCCAAGGGACAGGGTTGAACACTGAAGCTTTCTTT
V gene: TRBV4-3
clone size: NA
J gene: TRBJ1-1
D gene: TRBD1

CDR3 protein: CASSSQDRDAEAFF
CDR3 DNA: TGTGCCAGCAGCTCCCAGGACAGGGACGCTGAAGCTTTCTTT
V gene: TRBV11-1
clone size: NA
J gene: TRBJ1-1
D gene: TRBD1

CDR3 protein: CASSLGTGGWGEQFF
CDR3 DNA: TGTGCCAGCAGCTTAGGGACAGGGGGTTGGGGTGAGCAGTTCTTC
V gene: TRBV7-9
clone size: few
J gene: TRBJ2-1
D gene: TRBD1

CDR3 protein: CASSQDRGVTYEQYF
CDR3 DNA: TGCGCCAGCAGCCAAGATCGGGGGGTGACCTACGAGCAGTACTTC
V gene: TRBV4-1
clone size: NA
J gene: TRBJ2-7
D gene: TRBD2

CDR3 protein: CASSQDEGTPPSNEQFF
CDR3 DNA: TGCGCCAGCAGCCAAGATGAGGGGACTCCCCCATCCAATGAGCAGTTCTTC
V gene: TRBV4-3
clone size: NA
J gene: TRBJ2-1
D gene: NA

CDR3 protein: CASSLAGGYTF
CDR3 DNA: TGTGCCAGCAGCTTAGCCGGTGGCTACACCTTC
V gene: TRBV7-2
clone size: NA
J gene: TRBJ1-2
D gene: NA

CDR3 protein: CASSRPSSGSEQFF
CDR3 DNA: TGTGCCAGCAGCCGACCCTCTAGCGGGAGTGAGCAGTTCTTC
V gene: TRBV7-9
clone size: NA
J gene: TRBJ2-1
D gene: TRBD2

CDR3 protein: CASKYRDMNTEAFF
CDR3 DNA: TGTGCCAGCAAATACAGGGACATGAACACTGAAGCTTTCTTT
V gene: TRBV6-6
clone size: few
J gene: TRBJ1-1
D gene: NA

CDR3 protein: CASSLGVGGTDTQYF
CDR3 DNA: TGTGCCAGCAGCTTAGGGGTAGGGGGCACAGATACGCAGTATTTT
V gene: TRBV11-3
clone size: NA
J gene: TRBJ2-3
D gene: NA

CDR3 protein: CASSEGVRQETQYF
CDR3 DNA: TGTGCCAGTAGTGAGGGAGTACGGCAAGAGACCCAGTACTTC
V gene: TRBV7-3
clone size: NA
J gene: TRBJ2-5
D gene: NA

CDR3 protein: CASSLPLGGGAGGYTF
CDR3 DNA: TGTGCCAGCAGCTTGCCCCTAGGCGGGGGGGCTGGTGGCTACACCTTC
V gene: TRBV5-4
clone size: NA
J gene: TRBJ1-2
D gene: NA

CDR3 protein: CASRRQGEAGYTF
CDR3 DNA: TGTGCCAGCAGGAGACAGGGGGAGGCTGGCTACACCTTC
V gene: TRBV27
clone size: once
J gene: TRBJ1-2
D gene: TRBD1

CDR3 protein: CASSWTGGAYYEQYF
CDR3 DNA: TGTGCCAGCAGCTGGACAGGGGGCGCTTACTACGAGCAGTACTTC
V gene: TRBV5-4
clone size: NA
J gene: TRBJ2-7
D gene: TRBD1

CDR3 protein: CASSRQGAQVYGYTF
CDR3 DNA: TGTGCCAGCAGCCGACAGGGGGCGCAGGTCTATGGCTACACCTTC
V gene: TRBV5-4
clone size: once
J gene: TRBJ1-2
D gene: TRBD1

CDR3 protein: CATSRVAEAYYEQYF
CDR3 DNA: TGTGCCACCTCCCGGGTAGCGGAGGCGTACTACGAGCAGTACTTC
V gene: TRBV6-5
clone size: once
J gene: TRBJ2-7
D gene: NA

CDR3 protein: CASSLGQFRQDIQYF
CDR3 DNA: TGTGCCAGCAGCTTAGGACAGTTCAGGCAGGACATTCAGTACTTC
V gene: TRBV7-2
clone size: NA
J gene: TRBJ2-4
D gene: NA

CDR3 protein: CAISDRGRNGYTF
CDR3 DNA: TGTGCCATCAGTGACAGAGGGAGAAATGGCTACACCTTC
V gene: TRBV10-3
clone size: NA
J gene: TRBJ1-2
D gene: NA

CDR3 protein: CASRYTSGVNTGELFF
CDR3 DNA: TGTGCCAGCAGATACACTAGCGGGGTGAACACCGGGGAGCTGTTTTTT
V gene: TRBV6-5
clone size: NA
J gene: TRBJ2-2
D gene: TRBD2

CDR3 protein: CAWSDTPLGAFF
CDR3 DNA: TGTGCCTGGAGTGACACCCCACTAGGAGCTTTCTTT
V gene: TRBV30
clone size: NA
J gene: TRBJ1-1
D gene: NA